This T cell receptor beta chain originates from a study of cytomegalovirus exposure and HLA in healthy donors. Profiling relied on immunoSEQ multiplex PCR, and the TCRdb table lists in-frame clones only, not all of them. This sample has about 150,000 clones; roughly 91% occur once, and the top ten carry about 3.1%. This CDR3 is built from 15 residues. CDR1 is SGHNT and CDR2 is YENEEA in the germline V gene. Trimming removed 1 base from V and 7 bases from J, with 14 bases in between. The receptor's source is a woman younger than 35 in good health and CMV-seropositive. Sequenced material: PBMCs. This chain joins TRBV11-3 and TRBJ2-1; D may be TRBD1 (5 bases). The CDR3, as DNA: TGTGCCAGCAGCTTAGTTCAAGGTCAGGGAAATGAGCAGTTCTTC. Protein product: CASSLVQGQGNEQFF.